The next 22 T cell receptor beta chains were all read from a single sample in a study of metastatic and nonmetastatic thyroid tumors. No treatment had been given to any patient before thyroid surgery. TCRdb re-called the PCR reads through MiXCR. The sample comprises around 34,000 clones, approximately 16% of which are singletons, and around a fifth rests with the top ten. The specimen was blood. These receptors were obtained from a male donor with papillary thyroid cancer or a benign thyroid nodule (not recorded which). Some clones in this sample may be carry-over from other donors' samples.

This clone is medium-sized. This rearrangement joins TRBV7-2 to TRBJ1-1; the D is unclear. This CDR3 contains 17 residues. Germline CDR1 and CDR2: SGHTA and FQGNSA. V lost 1 base to trimming and J lost 0 bases, with 15 bases between them. CDR3 loop: CASSLGAGWGVNTEAFF. Written as DNA, the CDR3 is TGTGCCAGCAGCTTAGGCGCCGGATGGGGTGTGAACACTGAAGCTTTCTTT. Complete variable domain (other parts from reference TRBV7-2 and TRBJ1-1): GAGVSQSPSNKVTEKGKDVELRCDPISGHTALYWYRQSLGQGLEFLIYFQGNSAPDKSGLPSDRFSAERTGGSVSTLTIQRTQQEDSAVYLCASSLGAGWGVNTEAFFGQGTRLTVV.

In its sample, this clone was seen many times. This sequence joins TRBV3-1 and TRBJ2-1, with 13 nucleotides matching TRBD2. Trimming cost V 4 bases and J 5 bases; bases outside gene matches: 2. CDR3 size: 15 residues. The germline CDR1 and CDR2 sequences are LGHDT and YNNKEL (reference sequence). The CDR3 here is CASSRGLAGDNEQFF. DNA of the CDR3: TGTGCCAGCAGCCGCGGACTAGCGGGAGACAATGAGCAGTTCTTC.

This clone came up many times. V usage is TRBV7-8 and J usage is TRBJ2-1; D gene unclear. The V gene's germline CDR1 is SGHVS and CDR2 FQNEAQ. There are 12 residues in the CDR3. V lost 5 bases and J 8 bases, leaving 10 bases between the germline ends. The CDR3 reads CASSPGLDEQFF. CDR3 coding DNA: TGTGCCAGCAGCCCCGGTTTGGATGAGCAGTTCTTC.

This clone was counted many times. V and J are TRBV29-1 and TRBJ1-2; no definite D call. CDR1 is SQVTM, CDR2 ANQGSEA, per germline. The V end lost 6 bases, the J end lost 6 bases, and 11 bases lay between the germline ends. The CDR3 loop spans 11 amino acids. The CDR3 loop reads CSVIHSDGYTF. The CDR3 DNA follows: TGCAGCGTAATCCACAGTGATGGCTACACCTTC.

This clone was observed at least ten times. This sequence joins TRBV4-2 and TRBJ1-1, with D perhaps TRBD1 (6 bases). Germline V gene data show CDR1 as LGHNA and CDR2 as YNFKEQ. The CDR3 is 17 residues long. V dropped 2 bases and J dropped 1 base, with 17 bases sitting between them. CDR3 bases: TGTGCCAGCAGCCAACCACCTGGGGGCCTTACGAACACTGAAGCTTTCTTT. As protein: CASSQPPGGLTNTEAFF.

This clone was picked up one time. The chain links TRBV30 to TRBJ1-2; no reliable D call. V gave up 2 bases and J gave up 10 bases, with 17 bases separating them. Germline CDR1 and CDR2: GTSNPN and SVGIG (reference sequence). The CDR3 totals 13 residues. The CDR3 DNA is TGTGCCTGGAGTTTCTCATGGAGGGATGTCTACACCTTC. Translating it yields CAWSFSWRDVYTF. Full variable domain (rest looked up from reference TRBV30 and TRBJ1-2): SQTIHQWPATLVQPVGSPLSLECTVEGTSNPNLYWYRQAAGRGLQLLFYSVGIGQISSEVPQNLSASRPQDRQFILSSKKLLLSDSGFYLCAWSFSWRDVYTFGSGTRLTVV.

This clone was picked up many times. The chain carries TRBV28 and TRBJ1-2, with D hard to call. From germline, CDR1 is MDHEN and CDR2 SYDVKM. The CDR3 contains 14 residues. V was clipped by 6 bases and J by 4 bases, with 15 bases between them. CDR3 DNA: TGTGCCAGCAGATTTTCCGGTCGGGGCTATGGCTACACCTTC. The encoded protein is CASRFSGRGYGYTF.

This clone was recorded at least ten times. This rearrangement joins TRBV20-1 to TRBJ2-3; possible D gene TRBD2, 7 bases. CDR1 is DFQATT and CDR2 is SNEGSKA in the germline V gene (reference sequence). The CDR3 has 19 amino acids. V dropped 1 base and J dropped 0 bases, with 23 bases sitting between them. As DNA, the CDR3 is TGCAGTGCTAGAGGTGCTAGCGGCCAGAGGGGGTTTAGCACAGATACGCAGTATTTT. Translation: CSARGASGQRGFSTDTQYF.

This chain uses TRBV20-1 with TRBJ2-5, with D unresolved. The V gene lost 0 bases and the J gene lost 2 bases, with 13 bases spanning the gap. CDR3 size: 15 residues. From germline, CDR1 is DFQATT and CDR2 SNEGSKA (reference sequence). The chain's CDR3 is CSARDLQGSQETQYF. The CDR3 bases are TGCAGTGCTAGAGATTTACAAGGATCACAAGAGACCCAGTACTTC.

This clone is medium-sized in the sample. This sequence joins TRBV12-3 or TRBV12-4 and TRBJ2-7; 12 bases map to TRBD2. The CDR3 is made up of 12 amino acids. After removal of 6 bases from V and 6 bases from J, the junction contained 0 bases not matched to a gene. The CDR3 here is CASRGLAGEQYF. The DNA for the CDR3 is TGTGCCAGCAGGGGACTAGCGGGCGAGCAGTACTTC.

At least ten counts were recorded for this clone. Possible read error: a much larger clone is one base away. The rearrangement links TRBV6-6 to TRBJ1-2, with TRBD1 as a possible D gene (6 bases). CDR3 size: 16 residues. Germline values: CDR1 MNHNY, CDR2 SVGAGI (reference sequence). Trimming left V 4 bases short and J 3 bases short, with 18 bases between. CDR3 coding DNA: TGTGCCAGCAGTTGCACGCAAGGGGGTATTGACTATGGCTACACCTTC. Its protein product is CASSCTQGGIDYGYTF.

This clone was recorded many times. One junction end disagrees with the germline gene, perhaps due to a read error. This sequence joins TRBV12-3 or TRBV12-4 and TRBJ2-1, with TRBD1 matching 12 bases. The CDR3 covers 12 residues. CDR3 nucleotide sequence: TGTGCCAGCAGTTTAGGGGACAGGGGGCCGGTCTTC. This translates into CASSLGDRGPVF.

The chain links TRBV19 to TRBJ2-2; D possibly corresponds to TRBD2 (5 bases). Germline assignment: CDR1 LNHDA and CDR2 SQIVND (reference sequence). The CDR3 runs to 14 residues. Trimming took off 6 bases at V and 6 bases at J, with 14 bases between the two ends. The DNA for the CDR3 is TGTGCCAGTAGGATTGGGAGTTTAGCCGGGGAGCTGTTTTTT. Amino acid sequence: CASRIGSLAGELFF.

This clone was seen many times. The chain links TRBV6-1 to TRBJ1-1; possibly TRBD1 for D (5 bases). This CDR3 is built from 13 residues. Germline values: CDR1 MNHNS, CDR2 SASEGT. V lost 4 bases, J lost 3 bases, and 9 bases lay in between. The chain's CDR3 is CASSVTGYTEAFF. CDR3 sequence (DNA): TGTGCCAGCAGTGTAACAGGTTACACTGAAGCTTTCTTT.

This clone was seen more than once but under ten times. A read error may be the cause here, since a much bigger clone is one base away. The chain employs TRBV7-9 and TRBJ1-1; D call uncertain. The CDR3 consists of 12 residues. Germline CDR1 SEHNR, CDR2 FQNEAQ (reference sequence). V was cut by 5 bases and J by 11 bases, with 15 bases left in between. CDR3 protein: CASSPHGPSAFF. The CDR3 DNA is TGTGCCAGCAGCCCTCATGGCCCCTCCGCTTTCTTT.

This clone showed up many times. The chain couples TRBV19 to TRBJ1-4; D not certain. The ends were cut back, 7 bases at V and 0 bases at J, with 9 bases in the middle. Germline V lookup: CDR1 LNHDA, CDR2 SQIVND (reference sequence). This CDR3 spans 14 amino acids. CDR3 loop: CASMKSATNEKLFF. The CDR3 nucleotides are TGTGCCAGTATGAAAAGTGCAACTAATGAAAAACTGTTTTTT.

This clone was recorded at least ten times. The rearrangement uses TRBV11-3 and TRBJ2-3, with 7 bases aligning to TRBD1. From germline, CDR1 is SGHNT and CDR2 YENEEA. V lost 2 bases and J lost 1; bases outside the gene matches: 0. The CDR3 is 14 residues long. This chain's CDR3 is CASSLQGGTDTQYF. The CDR3 DNA sequence: TGTGCCAGCAGCTTACAGGGGGGCACAGATACGCAGTATTTT.

This chain links TRBV27 with TRBJ2-7; unclear D gene. This CDR3 region has 16 residues. V dropped 5 bases and J dropped 0 bases, with 17 bases sitting between them. Germline assignment: CDR1 MNHEY and CDR2 SMNVEV (reference sequence). In nucleotides, the CDR3 is TGTGCCAGCAGTCCAAAGGGCATTTCCGTCTCCTACGAGCAGTACTTC. Encoded protein: CASSPKGISVSYEQYF.

Worth noting for this clone: This could be a read error, since a much larger clone is one nucleotide away. Other nucleotide sequences from this sample produce the same CDR3. The chain is built from TRBV5-1 and TRBJ2-2; D is perhaps TRBD2 (6 bases). Germline CDR1 is SGHRS and CDR2 is YFSETQ. CDR3 length: 15 amino acids. The chain's CDR3 is CASSLAGTATGGLFF. The CDR3 DNA sequence: TGCGCCAGCAGCTTGGCGGGGACGGCTACCGGGGGGCTGTTTTTT.

This clone was picked up many times. The V and J genes are TRBV7-9 and TRBJ2-5; D is unclear. The CDR3 extends over 14 amino acids. CDR1 and CDR2 from the germline V gene are SEHNR and FQNEAQ (reference sequence). The V end was cut by 0 bases, the J end by 5 bases, with 10 bases between. The CDR3 is CASSLALGFETQYF. CDR3 DNA: TGTGCCAGCAGCTTAGCGTTGGGTTTTGAGACCCAGTACTTC.

This clone was recorded many times. V is TRBV18 and J is TRBJ2-7; 10 bases match TRBD2. After removal of 6 bases from V and 7 bases from J, the junction contained 9 bases not matched to a gene. The CDR3 has 14 residues. CDR1 and CDR2 from the germline V gene are KGHSH and LQKENI. DNA for the CDR3: TGTGCCAGCTCTCCAAAGCGGGAGGGCCCGGAGCAGTACTTC. Amino acids: CASSPKREGPEQYF. Using reference TRBV18 and TRBJ2-7 for the parts outside the CDR3, the full variable domain is NAGVMQNPRHLVRRRGQEARLRCSPMKGHSHVYWYRQLPEEGLKFMVYLQKENIIDESGMPKERFSAEFPKEGPSILRIQQVVRGDSAAYFCASSPKREGPEQYFGPGTRLTVT.

This clone has at least ten counts. The chain combines TRBV27 with TRBJ2-7; no reliable D call. The V end was cut by 3 bases, the J end by 4 bases, with 4 bases between. Per germline, CDR1 MNHEY and CDR2 SMNVEV (reference sequence). The CDR3 loop spans 11 amino acids. CDR3 nucleotides: TGTGCCAGCAGTTTGACTTACGAGCAGTACTTC. This encodes CASSLTYEQYF.